Detailed here is one T cell receptor beta chain. It lacks a known antigen. Base qualities are missing; no much larger clone stands one base away. This specimen comes from a study of cytomegalovirus exposure and HLA in healthy donors (dated by TCRdb to the late 2010s). Some background on the complete study: In an earlier analysis of approximately 500 of the donors, around 300 Gb of sequence data and 90 million to 120 million unique TCR beta sequences from 150 million to 200 million T cells were reported. An early release that covered around 590 HLA-typed donors contained around 300 gigabases of sequencing data and roughly 84 million unique TCR sequences. Of the approximately 400 genotyped donors, 65% to 90% fell in the genetic ancestry cluster associated with self-reported Caucasian donors. The study was designed to test whether signatures of past pathogen exposure could be identified by cataloging public T cell receptors. The study profiled the T cell repertoires of fewer than 850 subjects by immunosequencing and related them to cytomegalovirus serostatus. Along with the roughly 710-subject first cohort, a separate validation cohort of over 90 different subjects was used. To predict cytomegalovirus infection status, the study brought together high-throughput TCR immunosequencing, statistical association of individual TCRs with disease status, and machine learning. A later analysis re-analyzed previously published TCR beta repertoires from approximately 700 donors and added high-resolution HLA genotyping to study TCR occurrence patterns. The later analysis used no new phenotypic data to find candidate immune exposures, relying instead on TCR beta sequences and their occurrence across donors. An earlier analysis of nearly 600 of the donors applied high-throughput TCR beta sequencing to assess whether each TCR beta V gene segment acted as functional or pseudogenic. Donor age, sex, ethnicity and CMV serostatus were compiled together with the repertoire data. In a later genetic analysis, genome-wide SNP genotypes for about three fifths of the 666 donors were used, and that subset was treated as a discovery cohort. Every repertoire in the discovery cohort had been generated on one and the same sequencing platform. HLA typing covered class I and class II loci at four-digit resolution. The number of donors typed differed by locus, with 629-630 for A, B, C, DRB1 and DQB1, roughly 550 for DQA1, approximately 580 for DPA1, and 472 for DPB1. Four to six DR-DQ haplotypes were handled as single units for association and clustering, since linkage in the cohort was strong. On average, about 200,000 unique TCR beta nucleotide sequences were sequenced per donor among 350 to 400 genotyped donors of the cohort, with around 19% of those sequences being non-productive. What the research found in general, with its limitations: Because HLA typing was unavailable for some donors at each locus, only the typed subset was used in association tests. A later genetic analysis reported fewer N-insertions in productive TCRs among donors in an Asian-associated ancestry cluster than the roughly 700-donor mean. In this cohort, only TCR beta chains were sequenced, and detectable features were limited by the absence of alpha or paired-chain data. In an earlier analysis of 500 to 650 of the donors, most TCR beta V segments appeared in productive rearrangements about 90% or about 30% of the time, broadly matching IMGT annotations. A later analysis found that HLA-associated TCR beta chains were more clonally expanded and had lower generation probabilities than equally common non-associated chains. The sequencing pipeline was judged likely to have produced a cluster of highly shared sequence variants as a technical artifact. In a later analysis, TCR association rates were found to vary across HLA loci, with the most associated TCRs seen for DRB1 alleles and the fewest for HLA-C alleles. In a later analysis, most CMV-associated TCR beta chains were found to appear HLA-restricted, with HLA associations seemingly driven largely by CMV exposure. For the cohort, immune exposure information was limited to CMV serostatus. Across donors, most TCR sequences were observed very rarely, whereas some public TCRs were present in many individuals. The study gave a list of about 150 TCR beta chains associated with cytomegalovirus. The earlier analysis of almost 600 of the donors excluded 15 to 20 rarely observed V segments, including chromosome 9 orphons, because counts were too low. Presence/absence analyses assumed roughly uniform sequencing depth across donors, an assumption that may not hold. Linkage disequilibrium might explain the correlated functional status among segregating V segments, but an unknown experimental factor could not be excluded. The authors suggested that the approach could potentially be generalized to other disease states and immunological phenotypes. A further reported finding was that TCR beta sequences accurately predicted the HLA-A and HLA-B alleles for most subjects in the first cohort. The classifier was reported to diagnose cytomegalovirus status with high specificity and sensitivity in both the original and validation cohorts. According to a later analysis, parvovirus B19, influenza, CMV and Epstein-Barr virus appeared linked to several top co-occurrence clusters. When HLA alleles, especially DR and DQ, strongly co-occurred, attributing TCR associations to individual alleles was difficult. In a later analysis, more than 15,000 TCR beta sequences were associated with specific HLA alleles at a false discovery rate of 0.05. V-gene and J-gene trimming of TCR beta chains was associated with a missense DCLRE1C variant in a later genetic analysis, and the association was replicated in an independent cohort. A few of the identified cytomegalovirus-associated TCR beta chains were confirmed in vitro to be specific for cytomegalovirus antigens.

Library preparation employed the immunoSEQ multiplex PCR assay. The multiplex PCR relied on a mix of 60 forward primers for TCR Vbeta segments and 13 reverse primers for TCR Jbeta segments. Amplification of the CDR3 region of rearranged TCR beta genes was performed with a multiplex PCR assay on genomic DNA. Amplified TCR beta libraries were sequenced as 87-base-pair reads on the Illumina HiSeq System. Per the source publication's procedure: A later analysis counted some 74 million unique TCR beta chains across the 600 to 850 repertoires, and some 11 million of these chains were shared by at least two donors. To remove PCR and sequencing errors, raw reads were error-corrected and collapsed into unique sequences using a nearest-neighbor algorithm that merged closely related sequences. Alignment of CDR3 sequences to IMGT reference sequences was used to assign V, D and J gene segments. For a sequence to be retained, a match of at least six nucleotides to both a V gene segment and a J gene segment was required. A rearrangement was called productive if the CDR3 had no stop codons and remained in frame with V and J, and every other rearrangement was called non-productive. CDR3 was defined according to IMGT convention as the region running from the second conserved V-encoded cysteine to the conserved J-encoded phenylalanine. In an earlier analysis of some 550 of the donors, sequences lacking an unambiguous match to a single V gene segment were excluded. An earlier analysis of several hundred of the donors called V segments functional above 56.7% productive rearrangements and segregating when the between-donor standard deviation exceeded 5%. To diagnose cytomegalovirus status from the catalog of TCR beta chain sequences, a statistical classification framework was built. V and J gene assignment, in a later analysis, came from comparing TCR nucleotide sequences with IMGT/GENE-DB human TR gene sequences. In a later analysis, CDR3 sequences and most-parsimonious VDJ recombination scenarios were assigned using the TCRdist pipeline. In a later analysis, each TCR beta chain was defined by its CDR3 amino acid sequence together with its V-gene family, and reads lacking a unique V-gene family were excluded. As a way to deal with suspected cross-contamination and a sequencing artifact, a later analysis dropped roughly 620 nucleotide sequences that were highly shared and had low generation probability. In a later analysis, a clonal expansion index was calculated for each public chain from normalized within-repertoire ranks of inferred template counts. Generation probabilities in a later analysis came from a VDJ recombination model fitted to out-of-frame rearrangements, and those results were checked against IGoR. In a later analysis, hypergeometric tests were used to score TCR-TCR, TCR-HLA and TCR-CMV co-occurrence, with a repertoire-size bias correction applied to TCR pairs. To estimate false discovery rates, a later analysis permuted the HLA or CMV assignments 20 times. In a later analysis, co-occurring TCRs were grouped using DBSCAN, with TCRdist sequence similarity added in when clustering inside HLA-allele-positive subsets. Repertoires with fewer than 30,000 or more than 120,000 public chains, plus five repertoires with anomalous nucleotide sharing, were excluded from co-occurrence clustering. Not all clones reach the TCRdb copy of this immuneACCESS table, which keeps in-frame sequences only. Checked studies attribute under half of the gap to unresolved V genes and leave the rest unexplained. The V and J calls and clone size are taken from that table; D and trimming were inferred from the DNA. This sample comprises some 150,000 clones, around nine tenths of them detected only once. The ten most abundant clones make up approximately 4.7% of the sample.

The cohort comprised around 700 healthy bone marrow donors. At the time of sampling, every cohort member was nominally healthy, though immune exposures that went unrecorded were likely present. The donor was CMV seronegative and was included in the group of 352 seronegative cohort members. A peripheral blood sample was collected from each donor, and TCR beta sequencing was performed on peripheral blood mononuclear cells. The Qiagen DNeasy Blood Extraction Kit was used to extract genomic DNA from the blood cell samples. Sequenced material: PBMCs. This sequence was found in a woman in her 30s in good health and CMV-seronegative.

The CDR3 region has the sequence CASSLLLAASYEQYF. The nucleotides are TGTGCCAGCAGCTTGCTCCTAGCGGCCTCCTACGAGCAGTACTTC. In this chain, TRBV7-6 is recombined with TRBJ2-7, and 7 junction bases match TRBD2. CDR3 length: 15 amino acids, cysteine to phenylalanine. The DNA shown is the 45-base CDR3, in frame from base 1. V is cut back by 3 bases and J by 0 bases, with 5 bases in the junction unmatched. The germline V gene yields SGHVS for CDR1 and FNYEAQ for CDR2.